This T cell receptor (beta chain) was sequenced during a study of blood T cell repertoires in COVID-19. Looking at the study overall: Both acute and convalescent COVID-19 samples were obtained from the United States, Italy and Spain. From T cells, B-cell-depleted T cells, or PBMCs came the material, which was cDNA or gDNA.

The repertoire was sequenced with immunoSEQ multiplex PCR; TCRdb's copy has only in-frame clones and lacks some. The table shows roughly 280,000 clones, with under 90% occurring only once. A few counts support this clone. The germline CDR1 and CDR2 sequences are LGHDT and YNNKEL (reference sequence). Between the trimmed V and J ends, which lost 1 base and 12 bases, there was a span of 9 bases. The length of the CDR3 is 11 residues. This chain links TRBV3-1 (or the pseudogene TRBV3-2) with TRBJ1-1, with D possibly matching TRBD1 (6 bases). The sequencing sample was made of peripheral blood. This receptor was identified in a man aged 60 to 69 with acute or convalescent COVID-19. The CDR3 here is CASSQGTESFF. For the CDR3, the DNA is TGTGCCAGCAGCCAAGGGACAGAGTCTTTCTTT.